Below, 29 T cell receptor beta chains from the same sample are listed, as sequenced in a study of blood T cell repertoires in COVID-19. Here immunoSEQ multiplex PCR was the method, and the copy in TCRdb shows in-frame clones only, minus some. The table shows about 350,000 clones, with more than 75% occurring only once. The specimen sequenced was PBMCs or T cells enriched from blood (not recorded which). These receptors came from a woman aged 25 to 45 who had recovered from COVID-19.

In its sample, this clone was seen once. The CDR3 DNA reads TGTGCCAGCAGTAGGGACAGGGAGACCGGGGAGCTGTTTTTT. This translates into CASSRDRETGELFF. The chain uses TRBV6-5 and TRBJ2-2, with 9 bases that match TRBD1. Germline V lookup: CDR1 MNHEY, CDR2 SVGAGI. CDR3 length equals 14 residues. Trimming removed 5 bases from V and 5 bases from J; junction bases left unmatched: 3.

The J gene is TRBJ1-4, the V gene TRBV6-5, with D perhaps matching TRBD1 (6 bases). Germline loops: CDR1 MNHEY, CDR2 SVGAGI. This CDR3 spans 14 amino acids. The V gene lost 4 bases and the J gene lost 6 bases, with 12 bases spanning the gap. CDR3 protein: CASSWGGRDEKLFF. In DNA form, the CDR3 reads TGTGCCAGCAGTTGGGGGGGCAGGGATGAAAAACTGTTTTTT.

The chain employs TRBV19 and TRBJ1-6; 8 positions agree with TRBD1. The CDR3 consists of 14 residues. Germline V lookup: CDR1 LNHDA, CDR2 SQIVND (reference sequence). V shed 6 bases, J shed 9 bases, and the junction held 7 bases outside the gene matches. This CDR3 is CASSLRGPSSPLHF. CDR3 DNA sequence: TGTGCCAGTAGCCTCAGGGGGCCCAGTTCACCCCTCCACTTT. The full variable domain, its missing parts supplied by reference TRBV19 and TRBJ1-6, is DGGITQSPKYLFRKEGQNVTLSCEQNLNHDAMYWYRQDPGQGLRLIYYSQIVNDFQKGDIAEGYSVSREKKESFPLTVTSAQKNPTAFYLCASSLRGPSSPLHFGNGTRLTVT.

The gene calls are TRBV6-5 and TRBJ1-1; 8 positions agree with TRBD1. The CDR3 spans 16 residues. Per germline, CDR1 MNHEY and CDR2 SVGAGI. V lost 2 bases, J lost 6 bases, and 11 bases stayed unmatched. The CDR3 DNA follows: TGTGCCAGCAGTTACCCCAGGACAGGGTGGGACGCTGAAGCTTTCTTT. The encoded protein is CASSYPRTGWDAEAFF.

The chain has TRBV9 and TRBJ1-6; D gene unclear. Trimming took 0 bases from V and 12 from J, leaving 13 bases between them. CDR3 length equals 14 residues. Germline CDR1 reads SGDLS; CDR2 reads YYNGEE. This CDR3 reads CASSVDSGGQPLHF. CDR3 nucleotide sequence: TGTGCCAGCAGCGTAGATTCGGGAGGGCAACCCCTCCACTTT. Filled out from reference TRBV9 and TRBJ1-6, the complete variable domain reads DSGVTQTPKHLITATGQRVTLRCSPRSGDLSVYWYQQSLDQGLQFLIQYYNGEERAKGNILERFSAQQFPDLHSELNLSSLELGDSALYFCASSVDSGGQPLHFGNGTRLTVT.

V usage is TRBV21-1 and J usage is TRBJ1-3; the table gives TRBD1 as D, unverified against the DNA. TRBV21-1 is labeled a pseudogene. The CDR3 is 18 residues long. CDR3 in DNA: TGTGCCAGCAGCACTCCGCCACACAGGGAAAGCTCTGGAAACACCATATATTTT. Its translation is CASSTPPHRESSGNTIYF.

V is TRBV5-1 and J is TRBJ2-3; 8 bases match TRBD2. Germline assignment: CDR1 SGHRS and CDR2 YFSETQ. J gave up 2 bases and V 2 bases, and 4 bases lay outside the gene matches. The CDR3 sequence is 15 residues long. The CDR3 DNA sequence: TGCGCCAGCAGCTTAACGGGGGGGATCACAGATACGCAGTATTTT. This codes for CASSLTGGITDTQYF.

V gene TRBV6-1 combines with J gene TRBJ1-1, with D uncertain. From germline, CDR1 is MNHNS and CDR2 SASEGT. Trimming removed 3 bases from V and 1 base from J, with 18 bases in between. CDR3 size: 17 residues. CDR3 region: CASSDRGYTAGNTEAFF. As DNA, the CDR3 is TGTGCCAGCAGTGATCGAGGGTATACAGCCGGGAACACTGAAGCTTTCTTT.

V gene TRBV10-3 combines with J gene TRBJ2-4; the D gene is possibly TRBD2 (6 bases). CDR1 and CDR2 from the germline V gene are ENHRY and SYGVKD. This CDR3 comprises 13 residues. V lost 10 bases, J lost 0 bases, and 10 bases lay in between. The CDR3 region has the DNA TGTGCCACCTCGGGACTAGCCAAAAACATTCAGTACTTC. Protein product: CATSGLAKNIQYF.

This clone occurred a few times. Here the CDR3 reads CASRGTGLSGELFF. The DNA of the CDR3 is TGTGCCAGCAGGGGGACAGGACTATCCGGGGAGCTGTTTTTT. The chain has TRBV28 and TRBJ2-2; 8 nucleotides match TRBD1. The length of the CDR3 is 14 residues. Germline V gene data show CDR1 as MDHEN and CDR2 as SYDVKM. V gave up 6 bases and J gave up 6 bases; unmatched junction bases: 6.

The chain links TRBV5-4 to TRBJ2-3; D perhaps matches TRBD2 (6 bases). The CDR3 is made up of 18 amino acids. The germline V and J ends were trimmed by 0 bases and 0 bases, with 17 bases remaining between them. CDR1 and CDR2 from the germline V gene are SGHNT and YYREEE (reference sequence). The CDR3 DNA sequence: TGTGCCAGCAGCTTGGCGTACGTCCAGCGGGCGAGCACAGATACGCAGTATTTT. Its translation is CASSLAYVQRASTDTQYF.

The V gene is TRBV5-1, the J gene TRBJ1-1; 12 positions agree with TRBD1. From germline, CDR1 is SGHRS and CDR2 YFSETQ. The ends lost 0 bases at V and 4 bases at J; junction bases unmatched: 4. There are 16 residues in the CDR3. CDR3 amino acids: CASSLVGQGAVTEAFF. CDR3 DNA: TGCGCCAGCAGCTTGGTGGGACAGGGGGCTGTCACTGAAGCTTTCTTT.

The chain is built from TRBV5-4 and TRBJ2-3; D is possibly TRBD2 (8 bases). V lost 4 bases and J lost 6, with 21 bases in between. Germline V gene data show CDR1 as SGHNT and CDR2 as YYREEE (reference sequence). This CDR3 is 16 amino acids long. The CDR3, as DNA: TGTGCCAGCAGCCAGGGGGGAGCGGGGGTTGGGGATACGCAGTATTTT. This encodes CASSQGGAGVGDTQYF.

The V and J genes are TRBV9 and TRBJ2-1, with D unresolved. Germline CDR1 is SGDLS and CDR2 is YYNGEE. The CDR3 has 15 amino acids. V lost 1 base and J lost 5, with 13 bases in between. In DNA, the CDR3 is TGTGCCAGCAGCGTAACTTCCTATCGGGACAATGAGCAGTTCTTC. It yields the protein CASSVTSYRDNEQFF.

The chain uses TRBV3-1 (or the pseudogene TRBV3-2) and TRBJ2-4, with a tentative D call TRBD1 (5 bases). The germline gives CDR1 LGHDT, CDR2 YNNKEL (reference sequence). Trimming pared 0 bases from V and 2 bases from J, leaving 11 bases between. The CDR3 covers 16 residues. This CDR3 is CASSQERRGPKNIQYF. CDR3 bases: TGTGCCAGCAGCCAAGAGAGAAGGGGTCCCAAAAACATTCAGTACTTC.

The chain combines TRBV3-1 (or the pseudogene TRBV3-2) with TRBJ1-1, with TRBD1 as a possible D gene (5 bases). Germline V gene lookup returns CDR1 LGHDT and CDR2 YNNKEL (reference sequence). The CDR3 has 16 amino acids. V lost 3 bases, J lost 1 base, and 15 bases lay in between. CDR3 amino acids: CASSQKFQGRNTEAFF. The CDR3 DNA is TGTGCCAGCAGCCAGAAATTCCAGGGTAGGAACACTGAAGCTTTCTTT.

This clone was observed once. The V gene is TRBV5-1, the J gene TRBJ2-5; D is unresolved. The CDR3 covers 14 residues. Germline CDR1 SGHRS, CDR2 YFSETQ. Trimming left V 7 bases short and J 4 bases short, with 17 bases between. The CDR3 loop is CASATYISLETQYF. CDR3 in DNA: TGCGCCAGCGCCACGTACATTTCTTTAGAGACCCAGTACTTC.

This clone was seen once. CDR3 bases: TGCGCCAGCAGCTTGAACGGACAGGGGGTGAGCGAGCAGTACTTC. It codes for CASSLNGQGVSEQYF. V usage is TRBV5-1 and J usage is TRBJ2-7, with TRBD1 identical over 10 bases. This CDR3 spans 15 amino acids. Germline CDR1 reads SGHRS; CDR2 reads YFSETQ. Trimming cost V 1 base and J 6 bases; bases outside gene matches: 7.

J is TRBJ2-1 and V is TRBV18, with D hard to call. The CDR3 sequence is 13 residues long. V lost 2 bases to trimming and J lost 4 bases, with 6 bases between them. Germline CDR1 KGHSH, CDR2 LQKENI. CDR3 in amino acids: CASSPAQYNEQFF. CDR3 bases: TGTGCCAGCTCACCAGCCCAGTACAATGAGCAGTTCTTC.

The V call is TRBV11-2, the J call TRBJ2-7; 7 bases are a match to TRBD1. The CDR3 covers 18 residues. V lost 4 bases and J lost 0; bases outside the gene matches: 15. Germline V gene lookup returns CDR1 SGHAT and CDR2 FQNNGV. The CDR3 DNA sequence: TGTGCCAGCAGCTCCCGCCCGTGGGACAGAAAAAGCTCCTACGAGCAGTACTTC. It encodes CASSSRPWDRKSSYEQYF. Drawing the rest from reference TRBV11-2 and TRBJ2-7, the complete variable domain is EAGVAQSPRYKIIEKRQSVAFWCNPISGHATLYWYQQILGQGPKLLIQFQNNGVVDDSQLPKDRFSAERLKGVDSTLKIQPAKLEDSAVYLCASSSRPWDRKSSYEQYFGPGTRLTVT.

In DNA form, the CDR3 reads TGTGCCAGCAGCCCCGGGGGGCCCTCCTACAATGAGCAGTTCTTC. Encoded protein: CASSPGGPSYNEQFF. The rearrangement links TRBV11-1 to TRBJ2-1; D might be TRBD2 (7 bases). V was cut by 5 bases and J by 0 bases, with 11 bases left in between. The CDR3 is 15 amino acids. Germline V gene data show CDR1 as SGHAT and CDR2 as FQDESV (reference sequence).

CDR3 region: CASSQGRGGPTDTQYF. CDR3 DNA: TGTGCCAGCAGCCAAGGTCGCGGGGGGCCCACAGATACGCAGTATTTT. The rearrangement joins TRBV3-1 (or the pseudogene TRBV3-2) to TRBJ2-3; TRBD2 matches 8 bases. CDR3 length equals 16 residues. The trim removed 1 base at V and 2 bases at J, leaving 5 bases unmatched. Germline CDR1 and CDR2: LGHDT and YNNKEL (reference sequence).

The genes are TRBV15 and TRBJ2-5; no clear D. V lost 3 bases and J lost 1, with 12 bases in between. Germline V gene data show CDR1 as LNHNV and CDR2 as YYDKDF (reference sequence). The CDR3 extends over 15 amino acids. The CDR3 is CATSSSSTAQETQYF. CDR3 nucleotides: TGTGCCACCAGCAGCAGCAGTACAGCCCAAGAGACCCAGTACTTC.

The rearrangement joins TRBV19 to TRBJ2-7; 8 bases agree with TRBD1. With V trimmed by 4 bases and J by 5 bases, 13 bases remained unmatched. This CDR3 has 16 residues. The V gene's germline CDR1 is LNHDA and CDR2 SQIVND (reference sequence). CDR3 loop: CASSRRRDRSLNEQYF. CDR3 DNA sequence: TGTGCCAGTAGTAGGAGACGGGACAGGTCTCTGAACGAGCAGTACTTC.

The chain is built from TRBV5-1 and TRBJ1-3, with 7 bases identical to TRBD1. V was pared by 4 bases and J by 2 bases, with 18 bases of the junction left unmatched. Germline V CDR1 and CDR2: SGHRS, YFSETQ. The CDR3 loop spans 19 amino acids. The CDR3 spells CASSALTGPNTAAGNTIYF. The CDR3 coding sequence is TGCGCCAGCAGCGCCCTGACAGGGCCGAACACCGCGGCTGGAAACACCATATATTTT. The whole variable domain, remainder taken from reference TRBV5-1 and TRBJ1-3, is KAGVTQTPRYLIKTRGQQVTLSCSPISGHRSVSWYQQTPGQGLQFLFEYFSETQRNKGNFPGRFSGRQFSNSRSEMNVSTLELGDSALYLCASSALTGPNTAAGNTIYFGEGSWLTVV.

CDR3 DNA sequence: TGTGCCAGCAGCGTAGCTTACGGGGCCCAGTACTTC. As protein: CASSVAYGAQYF. The chain joins TRBV9 to TRBJ2-5; maybe TRBD2 (5 bases). This CDR3 has 12 residues. Germline V gene lookup returns CDR1 SGDLS and CDR2 YYNGEE. V was clipped by 0 bases and J by 9 bases, with 9 bases between them.

J is TRBJ1-1 and V is TRBV19, with 9 positions matching TRBD1. This CDR3 is built from 14 residues. Per germline, CDR1 LNHDA and CDR2 SQIVND (reference sequence). The V and J ends lost 4 bases and 5 bases, in that order; junction bases with no gene match: 5. For the CDR3, the DNA is TGTGCCAGTAGTACGTCAGGACAGGGGACTGAAGCTTTCTTT. It specifies CASSTSGQGTEAFF.

The rearrangement joins TRBV25-1 to TRBJ2-5; 8 nucleotides match TRBD1. CDR3 length equals 15 residues. Germline V gene sequence: CDR1 MGHDK, CDR2 SYGVNS. The junction had 3 bases not matched to a gene; V was cut back by 2 bases and J by 1 base. In DNA, the CDR3 is TGTGCCAGCAGTGAAGCCGGGACAGGCCAAGAGACCCAGTACTTC. The encoded protein is CASSEAGTGQETQYF.

The rearrangement uses TRBV7-8 and TRBJ1-2, with 7 bases identical to TRBD1. Looked up from germline, CDR1 is SGHVS and CDR2 is FQNEAQ. Germline trimming cut 5 bases from V and 4 bases from J; bases unmatched to any gene: 13. The CDR3 runs 16 residues. Here the CDR3 DNA reads TGTGCCAGCAGCCGGGACAGACTTGGGTTACCCTATGGCTACACCTTC. Translated, it gives CASSRDRLGLPYGYTF.